The next 21 T cell receptor beta chains were all read from a single sample in a study of human T cells and chemical hapten exposure. As for time point: patch test 1, 2 weeks after DPC sensitization. Treatment meaning: therapeutic diphenylcyclopropenone sensitization with weekly scalp DPC. TCRdb used MiXCR to reprocess the RACE reads, holding one entry per CDR3 protein. The data contain some 350,000 distinct CDR3 sequences, under 8% of them singletons. The sequences come from whole blood, collected in connection with sensitization to the hapten diphenylcyclopropenone (DPC). These TCRs come from a woman younger than 35 with alopecia areata. Some clones in this sample may be carry-over from other donors' samples.

This clonotype has ten or more counts. This chain links TRBV6-5 with TRBJ2-1, with D unresolved. The V end lost 6 bases, the J end lost 1 base, and 10 bases lay between the germline ends. The CDR3 totals 14 residues. The V gene's germline CDR1 is MNHEY and CDR2 SVGAGI. The CDR3 region has the DNA TGTGCCAGCAGCCGGGTCGGGTCCTACAATGAGCAGTTCTTC. Protein product: CASSRVGSYNEQFF.

The gene calls are TRBV15 and TRBJ1-2; D gene ambiguous. V gave up 4 bases and J gave up 2 bases, with 8 bases separating them. The CDR3 covers 13 residues. Germline CDR1 and CDR2: LNHNV and YYDKDF (reference sequence). CDR3 DNA: TGTGCCACCAGCACTCCGGGGAACTATGGCTACACCTTC. It yields the protein CATSTPGNYGYTF. The full variable domain, its missing parts supplied by reference TRBV15 and TRBJ1-2, is DAMVIQNPRYQVTQFGKPVTLSCSQTLNHNVMYWYQQKSSQAPKLLFHYYDKDFNNEADTPDNFQSRRPNTSFCFLDIRSPGLGDTAMYLCATSTPGNYGYTFGSGTRLTVV.

CDR3 sequence reads: CASGEPGTDRPPLHF. The CDR3 DNA reads as TGTGCTAGTGGTGAACCCGGGACAGACCGCCCGCCCCTCCACTTT. The chain has TRBV12-5 and TRBJ1-6, with TRBD1 matching 7 bases. J gave up 13 bases and V 5 bases, and 14 bases lay outside the gene matches. The germline CDR1 and CDR2 sequences are LGHNT and FRNRAP. This CDR3 spans 15 amino acids.

The genes are TRBV12-3 or TRBV12-4 and TRBJ1-5; no definite D call. The CDR3 runs to 14 residues. Trimming left V 5 bases short and J 6 bases short, with 14 bases between. The CDR3 nucleotides are TGTGCCAGCAGTCCATACCCCGGGAGTCAGCCCCAGCATTTT. It yields the protein CASSPYPGSQPQHF.

This clonotype was detected many times. The chain couples TRBV10-2 to TRBJ2-7; D is ambiguous. V was pared by 2 bases and J by 2 bases, with 7 bases between. The CDR3 extends over 13 amino acids. Germline loops: CDR1 WSHSY, CDR2 SAAADI. The CDR3 DNA sequence: TGCGCCAGCAGTGAGGGCAGGACCTACGAGCAGTACTTC. Translating gives CASSEGRTYEQYF.

The rearrangement links TRBV7-2 to TRBJ2-1, with D hard to call. There are 13 residues in the CDR3. CDR1 and CDR2 from the germline V gene are SGHTA and FQGNSA. Between the trimmed V and J ends, which lost 1 base and 7 bases, there was a span of 8 bases. The CDR3 sequence: CASSLDPWNEQFF. DNA for the CDR3: TGTGCCAGCAGCTTAGATCCCTGGAATGAGCAGTTCTTC.

This clonotype was seen at least ten times. This chain uses TRBV13 with TRBJ2-1; perhaps TRBD2 as D (5 bases). In germline, CDR1 is PRHDT, CDR2 FYEKMQ (reference sequence). The CDR3 is 16 amino acids. The V gene lost 1 base and the J gene lost 5 bases, with 15 bases spanning the gap. CDR3 coding DNA: TGTGCCAGCAGCTTAGCCGACTATTCCTATAACAATGAGCAGTTCTTC. Protein sequence: CASSLADYSYNNEQFF.

This clonotype was seen a few times. The gene calls are TRBV29-1 and TRBJ2-7; D possibly matches TRBD1 or TRBD2 (5 bases each). Germline V gene sequence: CDR1 SQVTM, CDR2 ANQGSEA. V was trimmed by 4 bases and J by 3 bases, leaving 16 bases between them. CDR3 length: 14 residues. The CDR3 DNA follows: TGCAGCGTTGCTTACCGGGGCGGAGACTACGAGCAGTACTTC. Protein: CSVAYRGGDYEQYF.

The chain combines TRBV19 with TRBJ1-2, with D possibly TRBD1 on 6 matching bases. Germline V CDR1 and CDR2: LNHDA, SQIVND (reference sequence). V shed 8 bases and J shed 4 bases, with 17 bases lying between them. The CDR3 runs to 14 residues. The chain's CDR3 is CASSPGGQFYGYTF. CDR3 bases: TGTGCCAGTTCACCGGGGGGGCAGTTCTATGGCTACACCTTC. Based on the CDR3 plus reference TRBV19 and TRBJ1-2, the full variable domain is DGGITQSPKYLFRKEGQNVTLSCEQNLNHDAMYWYRQDPGQGLRLIYYSQIVNDFQKGDIAEGYSVSREKKESFPLTVTSAQKNPTAFYLCASSPGGQFYGYTFGSGTRLTVV.

The chain carries TRBV10-2 and TRBJ2-3, with D possibly matching TRBD2 (5 bases). CDR1 is WSHSY, CDR2 SAAADI, per germline. V gave up 5 bases and J gave up 9 bases, with 18 bases separating them. The CDR3 is 14 amino acids. The CDR3 here is CASSLSELGETQYF. DNA for the CDR3: TGCGCCAGCAGTTTAAGCGAATTGGGAGAAACGCAGTATTTT.

This rearrangement joins TRBV20-1 to TRBJ1-2, with a possible D match to TRBD1 (5 bases). Germline CDR1 is DFQATT and CDR2 is SNEGSKA (reference sequence). Trimming pared 0 bases from V and 4 bases from J, leaving 15 bases between. This CDR3 region has 15 residues. The CDR3 loop reads CSARDSGFLVYGYTF. DNA for the CDR3: TGCAGTGCTAGAGATTCAGGGTTTCTTGTCTATGGCTACACCTTC.

The chain couples TRBV4-2 to TRBJ2-3; 8 nucleotides match TRBD2. The trim removed 0 bases at V and 2 bases at J, leaving 1 base unmatched. Germline lookup yields CDR1 LGHNA and CDR2 YNFKEQ. This CDR3 comprises 15 residues. CDR3 DNA: TGTGCCAGCAGCCAAGAGGGACTAGACACAGATACGCAGTATTTT. Its protein is CASSQEGLDTDTQYF.

The chain recombines TRBV20-1 with TRBJ1-1, with D unresolved. Germline lookup yields CDR1 DFQATT and CDR2 SNEGSKA (reference sequence). This CDR3 contains 14 residues. Trimming shortened V by 0 bases and J by 2 bases, and 10 bases separated the two germline ends. CDR3 in DNA: TGCAGTGCTAGAGACGGCAGAATAAACACTGAAGCTTTCTTT. It is translated as CSARDGRINTEAFF.

This clonotype has just a few counts. The chain employs TRBV5-5 and TRBJ1-5; 7 bases map to TRBD1. The CDR3 consists of 15 residues. CDR1 and CDR2 from the germline V gene are SGHKS and YYEKEE (reference sequence). The V segment lost 4 bases and the J segment 0 bases; nucleotides outside the gene matches: 4. DNA for the CDR3: TGTGCCAGCAGCCGGACAGGATATAGCAATCAGCCCCAGCATTTT. Translated, it gives CASSRTGYSNQPQHF.

This clonotype was found a few times. This chain links TRBV27 with TRBJ1-4; D is undetermined. This CDR3 spans 16 amino acids. Germline V gene data show CDR1 as MNHEY and CDR2 as SMNVEV (reference sequence). Trimming removed 2 bases from V and 5 bases from J, with 15 bases in between. The CDR3: CASSLVPNFNNEKLFF. The CDR3 DNA follows: TGTGCCAGCAGTTTAGTACCCAACTTCAACAATGAAAAACTGTTTTTT.

The chain joins TRBV19 to TRBJ2-2; 8 nucleotides match TRBD1. The CDR3 contains 17 residues. V was clipped by 4 bases and J by 1 base; unmatched bases: 8. CDR1 is LNHDA and CDR2 is SQIVND in the germline V gene (reference sequence). Written as DNA, the CDR3 is TGTGCCAGTAGTACTCCCACGGGACAGGTGAACACCGGGGAGCTGTTTTTT. Translation gives CASSTPTGQVNTGELFF.

This chain links TRBV6-5 with TRBJ1-3, with D perhaps TRBD1 (6 bases). V was trimmed by 10 bases and J by 0 bases, leaving 13 bases between them. The CDR3 consists of 14 residues. Looked up from germline, CDR1 is MNHEY and CDR2 is SVGAGI. CDR3 bases: TGTGCCACCCTGAACAGGGCCTCTGGAAACACCATATATTTT. It specifies CATLNRASGNTIYF.

This sequence joins TRBV11-3 and TRBJ2-3, with 11 bases identical to TRBD2. Germline trimming cut 4 bases from V and 6 bases from J; bases unmatched to any gene: 9. This CDR3 has 16 amino acids. The germline V gene encodes CDR1 SGHNT and CDR2 YENEEA. The CDR3 coding sequence is TGTGCCAGCAGCTCCGACCCTAGCGGGGGGCCCGATACGCAGTATTTT. This gives the protein CASSSDPSGGPDTQYF.

This clonotype has just one count. The chain uses TRBV10-3 and TRBJ1-2; D is possibly TRBD1 (6 bases). V lost 0 bases, J lost 8 bases, and 13 bases lay in between. CDR1 and CDR2 from the germline V gene are ENHRY and SYGVKD. The CDR3 sequence is 14 residues long. The CDR3 nucleotides are TGTGCCATCAGTGAGTCCCCCGGTGGGGGCGGCTACACCTTC. Amino acids: CAISESPGGGGYTF.

This clonotype was observed at least ten times. The V call is TRBV7-2, the J call TRBJ2-1; no clear D. Per the germline V gene, CDR1 is SGHTA and CDR2 is FQGNSA. The ends were cut back, 2 bases at V and 8 bases at J, with 16 bases in the middle. The CDR3 sequence is 15 residues long. The CDR3 is CASSLSANYIHEQFF. DNA for the CDR3: TGTGCCAGCAGCTTATCAGCTAACTACATCCATGAGCAGTTCTTC.

This clonotype has at least ten counts. The chain employs TRBV5-5 and TRBJ2-1; D is unclear. Deletions cut 4 bases from V and 9 bases from J, with 20 bases between. The germline gives CDR1 SGHKS, CDR2 YYEKEE (reference sequence). The CDR3 covers 15 residues. In DNA form, the CDR3 reads TGTGCCAGCAGCCCAACGGATTCGACAACTGCTGAGCAGTTCTTC. Amino acids: CASSPTDSTTAEQFF.